One sample yielded the 23 T cell receptor beta chains listed below, sequenced in a study of cytomegalovirus exposure and HLA in healthy donors. Only in-frame clones appear in the TCRdb table, and some are missing; sequencing was by immunoSEQ multiplex PCR. Seen here are 150,000 to 200,000 clones, 75% to 90% observed once, and the top ten hold more than 6.5%. The source material was PBMCs. The receptor source for this set is a man between 18 and 29 years old in good health and CMV-seropositive.

The chain joins TRBV9 to TRBJ2-2, with a tentative D call TRBD2 (5 bases). The CDR3 extends over 15 amino acids. In germline, CDR1 is SGDLS, CDR2 YYNGEE. V dropped 2 bases and J dropped 3 bases, with 11 bases sitting between them. CDR3 sequence (DNA): TGTGCCAGCAGCGTCGAAGCGGACTACACCGGGGAGCTGTTTTTT. It encodes CASSVEADYTGELFF.

J is TRBJ2-5 and V is TRBV5-1, with TRBD2 matching over 9 bases. CDR1 is SGHRS and CDR2 is YFSETQ in the germline V gene. This CDR3 has 16 residues. V lost 0 bases to trimming and J lost 5 bases; unmatched junction nucleotides: 8. The CDR3 coding sequence is TGCGCCAGCAGCTTGGTGCGACTAGCGGAAGGGGAGACCCAGTACTTC. Amino acids: CASSLVRLAEGETQYF.

On this clone: A read error may account for a junction end that differs from germline. The chain has TRBV7-6 and TRBJ2-7; D is unresolved. The CDR3 loop spans 12 amino acids. Germline V gene sequence: CDR1 SGHVS, CDR2 FNYEAQ. CDR3 sequence: CASSLAGRHQDF. The CDR3 bases are TGTGCCAGCAGCTTAGCAGGCCGGCATCAGGACTTC.

This clone has a handful of counts. The chain links TRBV4-2 to TRBJ2-7; 12 bases match TRBD2. Losses at the gene ends were 4 bases for V and 3 bases for J; bases not matched to a gene: 4. CDR1 is LGHNA and CDR2 is YNFKEQ in the germline V gene. CDR3 length: 15 amino acids. The CDR3 loop is CASSPRLAGVYEQYF. The DNA of the CDR3 is TGTGCCAGCAGCCCCCGACTAGCGGGAGTCTACGAGCAGTACTTC.

This sequence joins TRBV28 and TRBJ1-2; TRBD1 aligns across 8 bases. Germline CDR1 MDHEN, CDR2 SYDVKM. CDR3 length: 18 residues. Trimming cost V 2 bases and J 2 bases; bases outside gene matches: 13. The CDR3, as DNA: TGTGCCAGCAGTTTAGCAGGGGGCCCCTCGGGCCCAAACTATGGCTACACCTTC. Translating it yields CASSLAGGPSGPNYGYTF.

The chain combines TRBV5-1 with TRBJ2-1; D perhaps matches TRBD2 (5 bases). The CDR3 spans 15 residues. Germline V gene sequence: CDR1 SGHRS, CDR2 YFSETQ. V lost 2 bases to trimming and J lost 6 bases, with 15 bases between them. The CDR3 DNA reads as TGCGCCAGCAGCTTAGTAGCGATAAAAAGCAATGAGCAGTTCTTC. This codes for CASSLVAIKSNEQFF.

This clone appeared a single time. The chain joins TRBV5-6 to TRBJ2-1; TRBD1 might be the D (5 bases). The CDR3 has 13 residues. V lost 4 bases, J lost 3 bases, and 8 bases lay in between. Germline V gives CDR1 SGHDT, CDR2 YYEEEE. The CDR3 spells CASSRTRYNEQFF. CDR3 DNA: TGTGCCAGCAGCAGGACACGCTACAATGAGCAGTTCTTC.

The genes are TRBV13 and TRBJ1-1, with D maybe TRBD1 (6 bases). This CDR3 contains 13 residues. The V gene lost 6 bases and the J gene lost 2 bases, with 10 bases spanning the gap. Germline V gives CDR1 PRHDT, CDR2 FYEKMQ (reference sequence). The chain's CDR3 is CASRRTENTEAFF. The CDR3 DNA reads TGTGCCAGCAGGCGGACAGAAAACACTGAAGCTTTCTTT.

The gene calls are TRBV23-1 and TRBJ2-7; 8 bases align to TRBD1. TRBV23-1 carries the ORF label, with uncertain function. The CDR3 extends over 17 amino acids. V shed 0 bases, J shed 7 bases, and the junction held 14 bases outside the gene matches. CDR3 amino acids: CASSQSIVYRGAGEQYF. CDR3 sequence (DNA): TGCGCCAGCAGTCAATCAATTGTCTACAGGGGGGCCGGGGAGCAGTACTTC.

This clone has only one observation. The chain carries TRBV28 and TRBJ1-4; TRBD1 matches at 10 bases. CDR3 length equals 15 residues. With 5 bases clipped from V and 7 bases from J, the junction kept 7 bases outside the gene matches. From germline, CDR1 is MDHEN and CDR2 SYDVKM. The CDR3 DNA sequence: TGTGCCAGCAGTCGACAGGGGGCGTGGGGTGAAAAACTGTTTTTT. This encodes CASSRQGAWGEKLFF.

This chain links TRBV19 with TRBJ1-4; 9 positions agree with TRBD1. CDR1 LNHDA and CDR2 SQIVND come from the germline V gene (reference sequence). V trimming: 5 bases; J trimming: 8 bases; junction bases outside the gene matches: 9. CDR3 length: 15 amino acids. The CDR3 nucleotides are TGTGCCAGTAGTCGAAGGGACAGGGCCCCCGAAAAACTGTTTTTT. As protein: CASSRRDRAPEKLFF. Together with reference TRBV19 and TRBJ1-4, the CDR3 gives the full variable domain: DGGITQSPKYLFRKEGQNVTLSCEQNLNHDAMYWYRQDPGQGLRLIYYSQIVNDFQKGDIAEGYSVSREKKESFPLTVTSAQKNPTAFYLCASSRRDRAPEKLFFGSGTQLSVL.

The chain is built from TRBV30 and TRBJ1-1, with unresolved D. The CDR3 covers 13 residues. Trimming removed 3 bases from V and 6 bases from J, with 14 bases in between. Germline V gene lookup returns CDR1 GTSNPN and CDR2 SVGIG (reference sequence). The CDR3 here is CAWSRVGRPEAFF. The CDR3 DNA follows: TGTGCCTGGAGCCGGGTCGGCCGGCCTGAAGCTTTCTTT.

In this sample, this clone turned up a few times. The chain links TRBV25-1 to TRBJ1-1; D remains unclear. V was cut by 4 bases and J by 2 bases, with 11 bases left in between. This CDR3 is built from 14 residues. Germline V lookup: CDR1 MGHDK, CDR2 SYGVNS. The CDR3 is CASSGSGYNTEAFF. The CDR3 nucleotides are TGTGCCAGCAGTGGTTCAGGTTATAACACTGAAGCTTTCTTT.

This chain uses TRBV5-1 with TRBJ1-2, with 9 nucleotides matching TRBD1. The CDR3 is made up of 13 amino acids. In germline, CDR1 is SGHRS, CDR2 YFSETQ. V was pared by 4 bases and J by 11 bases, with 9 bases of the junction left unmatched. The CDR3 coding sequence is TGCGCCAGCAGCCCCTCGGACAGGGGAGGTTACACCTTC. It is translated as CASSPSDRGGYTF.

This chain connects TRBV7-9 to TRBJ2-1, with a possible D match to TRBD2 (5 bases). Germline values: CDR1 SEHNR, CDR2 FQNEAQ (reference sequence). The CDR3 length is 16 residues. The V end was cut by 7 bases, the J end by 1 base, with 17 bases between. CDR3 nucleotide sequence: TGTGCCAGCACCGCATCTCGGGGTCGGTCCTACAATGAGCAGTTCTTC. As protein: CASTASRGRSYNEQFF.

CDR3: CASSLASYGRALYNEQFF. The CDR3 nucleotides read TGTGCCAGCAGCTTAGCGTCGTACGGGAGGGCCCTCTACAATGAGCAGTTCTTC. V is TRBV7-6 and J is TRBJ2-1, with TRBD2 identical over 8 bases. The CDR3 is 18 amino acids. Germline CDR1 is SGHVS and CDR2 is FNYEAQ. The junction had 10 bases not matched to a gene; V was cut back by 0 bases and J by 3 bases.

This sequence joins TRBV29-1 and TRBJ2-7, with D possibly being TRBD2 (6 bases). With 3 bases removed from V and 5 bases from J, the gap between germline ends came to 8 bases. The length of the CDR3 is 11 residues. From germline, CDR1 is SQVTM and CDR2 ANQGSEA. In DNA, the CDR3 is TGCAGCGTTGAGGGAGGCCACGAGCAGTACTTC. Translated, it gives CSVEGGHEQYF.

V usage is TRBV6-1 and J usage is TRBJ1-5, with D possibly matching TRBD1 (6 bases). Trimming left V 2 bases short and J 5 bases short, with 7 bases between. The CDR3 is made up of 13 amino acids. Per germline, CDR1 MNHNS and CDR2 SASEGT. The CDR3 DNA sequence: TGTGCCAGCAGTGAATACAGGGATCAGCCCCAGCATTTT. Translating gives CASSEYRDQPQHF.

CDR3 in amino acids: CASRRPRGGTEAFF. The CDR3 nucleotides read TGTGCCAGCAGAAGGCCGAGGGGGGGCACTGAAGCTTTCTTT. The chain combines TRBV11-2 with TRBJ1-1; perhaps TRBD1 as D (6 bases). The CDR3 contains 14 residues. V shed 6 bases and J shed 4 bases, with 15 bases lying between them. CDR1 is SGHAT and CDR2 is FQNNGV in the germline V gene.

The chain couples TRBV10-3 to TRBJ2-2; D is possibly TRBD2 (5 bases). V lost 2 bases to trimming and J lost 4 bases, with 11 bases between them. Germline-derived CDR1 and CDR2 are ENHRY and SYGVKD. CDR3 length equals 15 residues. The CDR3 bases are TGTGCCATCAGTGAGGCTAGCCCTTCCACCGGGGAGCTGTTTTTT. Protein sequence: CAISEASPSTGELFF.

A single count supports this clone. V and J are TRBV27 and TRBJ1-2; 8 positions match TRBD1. Germline loops: CDR1 MNHEY, CDR2 SMNVEV (reference sequence). V was pared by 4 bases and J by 4 bases, with 5 bases of the junction left unmatched. The CDR3 is 14 residues long. CDR3 protein: CASSYQGAGYGYTF. CDR3 nucleotides: TGTGCCAGCAGTTATCAGGGGGCTGGCTATGGCTACACCTTC.

This sequence joins TRBV19 and TRBJ1-2; D gene unclear. Looked up from germline, CDR1 is LNHDA and CDR2 is SQIVND (reference sequence). Trimming removed 5 bases at V and 8 bases at J, with 12 bases between. CDR3 length equals 12 residues. The CDR3: CASSPPQAGYTF. For the CDR3, the DNA is TGTGCCAGTAGTCCCCCCCAGGCGGGCTACACCTTC.

The chain uses TRBV10-2 and TRBJ1-2; the D gene is possibly TRBD1 (5 bases). Trimming removed 2 bases from V and 0 bases from J, with 10 bases in between. The germline gives CDR1 WSHSY, CDR2 SAAADI. This CDR3 contains 15 residues. CDR3 loop: CASSELSGTNYGYTF. The CDR3 DNA reads TGCGCCAGCAGTGAGCTCTCAGGGACTAACTATGGCTACACCTTC.